The 8 T cell receptor beta chains below were found in one sample sequenced in a study of T cell changes during pregnancy in multiple sclerosis. Libraries were prepared by immunoSEQ multiplex PCR; TCRdb keeps only in-frame clonotypes and omits some of them. The data show about 75,000 clones, with roughly 90% seen just once and 0.7% to 0.9% held by the top ten. Sequenced material: peripheral blood, taken in the first trimester of pregnancy. Receptors originate from a female donor in good health, enrolled as a control in a pregnancy study.

This chain links TRBV6-6 with TRBJ2-7, with D possibly being TRBD2 (6 bases). The CDR3 spans 16 residues. The V end was cut by 3 bases, the J end by 0 bases, with 15 bases between. CDR1 MNHNY and CDR2 SVGAGI come from the germline V gene (reference sequence). CDR3 sequence: CASSYTGGRSSYEQYF. The CDR3, as DNA: TGTGCCAGCAGTTATACTGGTGGGAGGTCCTCCTACGAGCAGTACTTC.

J is TRBJ1-1 and V is TRBV6-1; the match to TRBD1 covers 8 bases. After removal of 6 bases from V and 10 bases from J, the junction contained 16 bases not matched to a gene. Looked up from germline, CDR1 is MNHNS and CDR2 is SASEGT. The CDR3 covers 15 residues. The CDR3 protein is CASRTWTGNVSGAFF. The CDR3 coding sequence is TGTGCCAGCAGAACTTGGACAGGGAACGTCTCGGGAGCTTTCTTT.

The genes are TRBV27 and TRBJ2-7; 8 bases fit TRBD1. The CDR3 runs 14 residues. Germline V gene sequence: CDR1 MNHEY, CDR2 SMNVEV (reference sequence). Trimming removed 1 base from V and 5 bases from J; junction bases left unmatched: 4. CDR3 loop: CASSLFTGGHEQYF. The CDR3 bases are TGTGCCAGCAGTTTATTTACAGGGGGGCACGAGCAGTACTTC.

The rearrangement joins TRBV28 to TRBJ2-7, with 10 positions matching TRBD1. Germline V gene data show CDR1 as MDHEN and CDR2 as SYDVKM. The CDR3 loop spans 14 amino acids. The V and J ends lost 2 bases and 6 bases, in that order; junction bases with no gene match: 4. Here the CDR3 reads CASSLRDRGGEQYF. CDR3 DNA: TGTGCCAGCAGTTTAAGGGACAGGGGCGGCGAGCAGTACTTC.

The J gene is TRBJ2-6, the V gene TRBV12-5; tentatively, D is TRBD1 (6 bases). Germline V gene sequence: CDR1 LGHNT, CDR2 FRNRAP. The CDR3 has 16 amino acids. V shed 6 bases and J shed 15 bases, with 27 bases lying between them. CDR3 protein: CASGLPGDKPSQDLTF. DNA for the CDR3: TGTGCTAGTGGCTTGCCTGGGGACAAGCCCTCCCAGGACCTGACTTTC. Supplemented by reference TRBV12-5 and TRBJ2-6, the full variable domain reads DARVTQTPRHKVTEMGQEVTMRCQPILGHNTVFWYRQTMMQGLELLAYFRNRAPLDDSGMPKDRFSAEMPDATLATLKIQPSEPRDSAVYFCASGLPGDKPSQDLTFGAGSRLTVL.

The chain combines TRBV9 with TRBJ1-2; D is unclear. V was pared by 7 bases and J by 7 bases, with 8 bases between. In germline, CDR1 is SGDLS, CDR2 YYNGEE. The CDR3 contains 10 residues. The CDR3 is CASAFGGYTF. In DNA form, the CDR3 reads TGTGCCAGCGCTTTCGGTGGCTACACCTTC. The whole variable domain, filled in from reference TRBV9 and TRBJ1-2, reads DSGVTQTPKHLITATGQRVTLRCSPRSGDLSVYWYQQSLDQGLQFLIQYYNGEERAKGNILERFSAQQFPDLHSELNLSSLELGDSALYFCASAFGGYTFGSGTRLTVV.

This clone has only one observation. V gene TRBV5-1 combines with J gene TRBJ1-4; 7 bases line up with TRBD1. V was pared by 6 bases and J by 0 bases, with 5 bases of the junction left unmatched. Germline values: CDR1 SGHRS, CDR2 YFSETQ. The CDR3 spans 15 residues. CDR3 bases: TGCGCCAGCACGATTCAGGGGGCAACTAATGAAAAACTGTTTTTT. Translating gives CASTIQGATNEKLFF. The full variable domain, its missing parts supplied by reference TRBV5-1 and TRBJ1-4, is KAGVTQTPRYLIKTRGQQVTLSCSPISGHRSVSWYQQTPGQGLQFLFEYFSETQRNKGNFPGRFSGRQFSNSRSEMNVSTLELGDSALYLCASTIQGATNEKLFFGSGTQLSVL.

The J gene is TRBJ2-1, the V gene TRBV2; TRBD2 aligns across 8 bases. With V trimmed by 6 bases and J by 7 bases, 11 bases remained unmatched. CDR1 is SNHLY and CDR2 is FYNNEI in the germline V gene. This CDR3 has 15 residues. The CDR3 sequence: CASSVRGRGGNEQFF. The DNA for the CDR3 is TGTGCCAGCAGCGTACGAGGGCGCGGGGGGAATGAGCAGTTCTTC. Combining the CDR3 with reference TRBV2 and TRBJ2-1 gives the whole variable domain EPEVTQTPSHQVTQMGQEVILRCVPISNHLYFYWYRQILGQKVEFLVSFYNNEISEKSEIFDDQFSVERPDGSNFTLKIRSTKLEDSAMYFCASSVRGRGGNEQFFGPGTRLTVL.